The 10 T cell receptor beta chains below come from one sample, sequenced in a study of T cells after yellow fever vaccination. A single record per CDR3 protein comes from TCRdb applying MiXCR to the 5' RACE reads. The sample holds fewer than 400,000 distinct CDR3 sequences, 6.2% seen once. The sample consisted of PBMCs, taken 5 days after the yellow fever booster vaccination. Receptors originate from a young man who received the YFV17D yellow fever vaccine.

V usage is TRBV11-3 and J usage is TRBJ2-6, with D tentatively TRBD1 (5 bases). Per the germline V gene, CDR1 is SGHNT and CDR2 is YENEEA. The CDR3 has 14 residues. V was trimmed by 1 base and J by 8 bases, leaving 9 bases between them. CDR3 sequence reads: CASSLGQSSNVLTF. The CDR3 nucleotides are TGTGCCAGCAGCTTAGGACAGAGCTCCAACGTCCTGACTTTC.

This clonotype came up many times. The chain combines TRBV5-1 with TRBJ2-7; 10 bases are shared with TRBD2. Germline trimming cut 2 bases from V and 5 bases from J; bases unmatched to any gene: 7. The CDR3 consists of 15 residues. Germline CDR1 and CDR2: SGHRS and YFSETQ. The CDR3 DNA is TGCGCCAGCAGCTTCCAAGCGGGAGGGCCGAACGAGCAGTACTTC. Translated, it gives CASSFQAGGPNEQYF.

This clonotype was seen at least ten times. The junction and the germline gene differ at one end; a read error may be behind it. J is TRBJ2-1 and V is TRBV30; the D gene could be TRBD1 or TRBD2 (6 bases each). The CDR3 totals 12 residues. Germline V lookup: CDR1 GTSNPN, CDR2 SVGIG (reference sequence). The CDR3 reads CAWKLGGIPPLF. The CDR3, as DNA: TGTGCCTGGAAATTAGGGGGGATACCCCCGCTCTTC.

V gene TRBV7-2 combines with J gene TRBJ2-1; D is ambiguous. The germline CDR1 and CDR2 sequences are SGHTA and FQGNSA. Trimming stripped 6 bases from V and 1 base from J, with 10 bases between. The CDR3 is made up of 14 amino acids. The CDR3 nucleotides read TGTGCCAGCAGACGCTCGCCGTCCTACAATGAGCAGTTCTTC. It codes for CASRRSPSYNEQFF. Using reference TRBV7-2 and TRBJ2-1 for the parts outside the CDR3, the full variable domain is GAGVSQSPSNKVTEKGKDVELRCDPISGHTALYWYRQSLGQGLEFLIYFQGNSAPDKSGLPSDRFSAERTGGSVSTLTIQRTQQEDSAVYLCASRRSPSYNEQFFGPGTRLTVL.

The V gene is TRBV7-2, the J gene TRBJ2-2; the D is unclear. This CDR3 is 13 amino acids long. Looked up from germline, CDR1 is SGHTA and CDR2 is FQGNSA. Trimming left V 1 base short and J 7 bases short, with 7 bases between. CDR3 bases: TGTGCCAGCAGCTTAGTTGATGTCGGGGAGCTGTTTTTT. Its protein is CASSLVDVGELFF.

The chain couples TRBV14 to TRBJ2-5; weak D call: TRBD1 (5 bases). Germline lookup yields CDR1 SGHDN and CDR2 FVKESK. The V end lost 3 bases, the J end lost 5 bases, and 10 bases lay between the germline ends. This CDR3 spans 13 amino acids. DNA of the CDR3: TGTGCCAGCAGCCAGGGGCGTTATGAGACCCAGTACTTC. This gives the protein CASSQGRYETQYF.

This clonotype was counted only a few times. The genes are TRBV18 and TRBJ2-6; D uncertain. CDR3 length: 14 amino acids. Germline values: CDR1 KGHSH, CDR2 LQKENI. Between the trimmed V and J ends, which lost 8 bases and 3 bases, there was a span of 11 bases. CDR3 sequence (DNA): TGTGCCAGCGGCAGAAGCCTTGGGGCCAACGTCCTGACTTTC. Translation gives CASGRSLGANVLTF.

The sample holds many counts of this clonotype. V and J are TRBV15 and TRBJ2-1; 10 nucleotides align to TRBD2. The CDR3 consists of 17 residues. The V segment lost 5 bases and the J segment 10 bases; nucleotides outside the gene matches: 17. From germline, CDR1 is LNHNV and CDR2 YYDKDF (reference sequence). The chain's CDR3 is CATSGDPGSGRAREQFF. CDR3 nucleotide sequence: TGTGCCACCAGCGGGGATCCGGGGAGCGGGAGGGCCAGGGAGCAGTTCTTC. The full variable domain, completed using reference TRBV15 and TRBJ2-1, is DAMVIQNPRYQVTQFGKPVTLSCSQTLNHNVMYWYQQKSSQAPKLLFHYYDKDFNNEADTPDNFQSRRPNTSFCFLDIRSPGLGDTAMYLCATSGDPGSGRAREQFFGPGTRLTVL.

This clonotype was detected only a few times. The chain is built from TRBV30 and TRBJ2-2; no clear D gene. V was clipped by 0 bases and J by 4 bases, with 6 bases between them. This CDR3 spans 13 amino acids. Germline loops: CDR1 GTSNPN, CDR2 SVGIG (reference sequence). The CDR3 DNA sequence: TGTGCCTGGAGTGTCCCCGGCACCGGGGAGCTGTTTTTT. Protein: CAWSVPGTGELFF.

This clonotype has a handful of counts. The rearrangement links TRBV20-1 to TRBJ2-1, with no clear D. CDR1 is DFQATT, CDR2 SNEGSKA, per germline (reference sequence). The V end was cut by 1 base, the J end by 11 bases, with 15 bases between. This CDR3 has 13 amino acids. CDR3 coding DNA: TGCAGTGCTAGAGGGCTTGATCGTAACAAGCAGTTCTTC. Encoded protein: CSARGLDRNKQFF.